This entry lists 31 T cell receptor beta chains sequenced from one sample in a study of T cell responses to AZD1222 COVID-19 vaccine. TCRdb's copy holds only in-frame clones and misses some; the assay was immunoSEQ multiplex PCR. The sample shows about 84,000 clones, roughly 87% of them seen only once. The sample was peripheral blood, taken on day 0 of AZD1222 vaccination. The receptors shown here come from an adult in good health.

The V gene is TRBV3-1 (or the pseudogene TRBV3-2), the J gene TRBJ1-3, with D perhaps TRBD1 (5 bases). With 1 base removed from V and 2 bases from J, the gap between germline ends came to 6 bases. The CDR3 sequence is 14 residues long. Germline CDR1 LGHDT, CDR2 YNNKEL (reference sequence). The CDR3 spells CASSQVGAGNTIYF. CDR3 sequence (DNA): TGTGCCAGCAGCCAAGTGGGGGCTGGAAACACCATATATTTT.

The rearrangement joins TRBV7-9 to TRBJ1-1; the D is unclear. The CDR3 has 14 amino acids. Per germline, CDR1 SEHNR and CDR2 FQNEAQ (reference sequence). Trimming pared 4 bases from V and 1 base from J, leaving 10 bases between. CDR3 amino acids: CASSSGQSNTEAFF. The CDR3 DNA follows: TGTGCCAGCAGCTCCGGCCAATCGAACACTGAAGCTTTCTTT.

The V and J genes are TRBV18 and TRBJ2-7, with D perhaps matching TRBD2 (6 bases). V was cut by 2 bases and J by 0 bases, with 14 bases left in between. Germline V gene data show CDR1 as KGHSH and CDR2 as LQKENI. This CDR3 spans 16 amino acids. CDR3 amino acids: CASSPGGRYSSYEQYF. Written as DNA, the CDR3 is TGTGCCAGCTCACCAGGAGGGCGGTATAGCTCCTACGAGCAGTACTTC.

This chain links TRBV7-2 with TRBJ1-1; 7 positions agree with TRBD1. Germline V gene data show CDR1 as SGHTA and CDR2 as FQGNSA. CDR3 length equals 17 residues. V dropped 2 bases and J dropped 3; count of bases not matched to a gene: 12. The CDR3 region is CASSLRLGLQGHTEAFF. DNA for the CDR3: TGTGCCAGCAGCTTAAGATTGGGGTTACAGGGGCACACTGAAGCTTTCTTT.

This sequence joins TRBV19 and TRBJ1-1; unclear D gene. In germline, CDR1 is LNHDA, CDR2 SQIVND (reference sequence). V gave up 5 bases and J gave up 0 bases, with 7 bases separating them. This CDR3 comprises 13 residues. The CDR3 protein is CASSFNLNTEAFF. Written as DNA, the CDR3 is TGTGCCAGTAGTTTTAACTTGAACACTGAAGCTTTCTTT.

The J gene is TRBJ1-2, the V gene TRBV30; D is ambiguous. The CDR3 is made up of 15 amino acids. Trimming stripped 4 bases from V and 4 bases from J, with 19 bases between. Germline V gene data show CDR1 as GTSNPN and CDR2 as SVGIG (reference sequence). This chain's CDR3 is CAWNRWARTPYGYTF. The DNA of the CDR3 is TGTGCCTGGAACCGATGGGCCCGCACCCCCTATGGCTACACCTTC. Combining the CDR3 with reference TRBV30 and TRBJ1-2 gives the whole variable domain SQTIHQWPATLVQPVGSPLSLECTVEGTSNPNLYWYRQAAGRGLQLLFYSVGIGQISSEVPQNLSASRPQDRQFILSSKKLLLSDSGFYLCAWNRWARTPYGYTFGSGTRLTVV.

J is TRBJ2-2 and V is TRBV7-3, with D hard to call. V lost 6 bases and J lost 4, with 12 bases in between. The germline CDR1 and CDR2 sequences are SGHTA and FQGTGA. This CDR3 region has 14 residues. This CDR3 is CASSNKLSTGELFF. CDR3 DNA: TGTGCCAGCAGTAACAAGTTGAGCACCGGGGAGCTGTTTTTT. Full variable domain (remainder filled in from reference TRBV7-3 and TRBJ2-2): GAGVSQTPSNKVTEKGKYVELRCDPISGHTALYWYRQSLGQGPEFLIYFQGTGAADDSGLPNDRFFAVRPEGSVSTLKIQRTERGDSAVYLCASSNKLSTGELFFGEGSRLTVL.

V usage is TRBV7-2 and J usage is TRBJ1-1, with no clear D. Trimming pared 6 bases from V and 3 bases from J, leaving 14 bases between. There are 14 residues in the CDR3. Germline CDR1 is SGHTA and CDR2 is FQGNSA. CDR3 sequence (DNA): TGTGCCAGCAGAGTCTTACGGGTGGACACTGAAGCTTTCTTT. Translated, it gives CASRVLRVDTEAFF.

The chain combines TRBV7-3 with TRBJ2-7; tentatively, D is TRBD1 (6 bases). The CDR3 is made up of 13 amino acids. Germline V lookup: CDR1 SGHTA, CDR2 FQGTGA. V was clipped by 5 bases and J by 6 bases, with 14 bases between them. The CDR3 region has the DNA TGTGCCAGCAGCAAAGGAACAGGGCTCGAGCAGTACTTC. This codes for CASSKGTGLEQYF.

The chain is built from TRBV9 and TRBJ1-1, with 8 bases that match TRBD1. The CDR3 totals 14 residues. Trimming removed 4 bases from V and 4 bases from J; junction bases left unmatched: 6. Germline V CDR1 and CDR2: SGDLS, YYNGEE. CDR3 protein: CASSWGQATTEAFF. The CDR3 coding sequence is TGTGCCAGCAGCTGGGGACAGGCGACCACTGAAGCTTTCTTT.

The CDR3 protein is CAWSFARAQETQYF. The CDR3 region has the DNA TGTGCCTGGAGTTTCGCGAGGGCCCAAGAGACCCAGTACTTC. J is TRBJ2-5 and V is TRBV30, with TRBD2 as a possible D gene (5 bases). The CDR3 length is 14 residues. Trimming took off 2 bases at V and 1 base at J, with 11 bases between the two ends. Germline assignment: CDR1 GTSNPN and CDR2 SVGIG (reference sequence). Filled out from reference TRBV30 and TRBJ2-5, the complete variable domain reads SQTIHQWPATLVQPVGSPLSLECTVEGTSNPNLYWYRQAAGRGLQLLFYSVGIGQISSEVPQNLSASRPQDRQFILSSKKLLLSDSGFYLCAWSFARAQETQYFGPGTRLLVL.

The chain recombines TRBV7-9 with TRBJ1-1; 7 positions agree with TRBD1. The length of the CDR3 is 15 residues. CDR1 SEHNR and CDR2 FQNEAQ come from the germline V gene (reference sequence). Unmatched junction bases numbered 4, after V lost 2 bases and J lost 1 base. DNA for the CDR3: TGTGCCAGCAGCTTACCCGACAGGGCGAACACTGAAGCTTTCTTT. This encodes CASSLPDRANTEAFF.

This chain connects TRBV14 to TRBJ1-3; D unclear. This CDR3 is 15 amino acids long. With 0 bases removed from V and 4 bases from J, the gap between germline ends came to 10 bases. The V gene's germline CDR1 is SGHDN and CDR2 FVKESK. The CDR3 region has the DNA TGTGCCAGCAGCCAAGATCGTAGATCCGGAAACACCATATATTTT. Amino acid sequence: CASSQDRRSGNTIYF.

This clone was counted only a few times. This chain connects TRBV11-1 to TRBJ2-1; D perhaps matches TRBD1 (5 bases). The germline CDR1 and CDR2 sequences are SGHAT and FQDESV (reference sequence). This CDR3 spans 15 amino acids. V lost 3 bases to trimming and J lost 4 bases, with 13 bases between them. Written as DNA, the CDR3 is TGTGCCAGCAGCTTGGTGGCAGGGCGATACAATGAGCAGTTCTTC. Encoded protein: CASSLVAGRYNEQFF.

The rearrangement uses TRBV2 and TRBJ1-2, with 7 bases aligning to TRBD1. Germline loops: CDR1 SNHLY, CDR2 FYNNEI. V trimming: 4 bases; J trimming: 6 bases; junction bases outside the gene matches: 5. The CDR3 is 13 amino acids. In DNA form, the CDR3 reads TGTGCCAGCAGTGTGGGACAGTGGGATGGCTACACCTTC. Its protein product is CASSVGQWDGYTF.

The CDR3 coding sequence is TGCGCCAGCAGCCAGGGGGGGTGGGACTTGTCATCTGGAGCTTTCTTT. It codes for CASSQGGWDLSSGAFF. This chain joins TRBV4-3 and TRBJ1-1; D is possibly TRBD1 (5 bases). With 3 bases removed from V and 10 bases from J, the gap between germline ends came to 24 bases. The V gene's germline CDR1 is LGHNA and CDR2 YSLEER. The CDR3 sequence is 16 residues long.

The CDR3 region has the DNA TGTGCCAGCAGCGTCACAGGGATGAGGTCACCCCTCCACTTT. Protein sequence: CASSVTGMRSPLHF. The chain links TRBV9 to TRBJ1-6; possibly TRBD1 for D (6 bases). The CDR3 is made up of 14 amino acids. Trimming stripped 2 bases from V and 10 bases from J, with 13 bases between. CDR1 is SGDLS and CDR2 is YYNGEE in the germline V gene.

This rearrangement joins TRBV5-1 to TRBJ1-3, with 9 positions matching TRBD1. The J segment lost 6 bases and the V segment lost 5 bases, leaving 9 bases of the junction unmatched. Germline V gene data show CDR1 as SGHRS and CDR2 as YFSETQ. CDR3 size: 15 residues. For the CDR3, the DNA is TGCGCCAGCAGAACCCTTGGGGACAGGGCAAACACCATATATTTT. Amino acids: CASRTLGDRANTIYF.

The chain recombines TRBV6-4 with TRBJ2-7; no clear D gene. The V end was cut by 10 bases, the J end by 1 base, with 11 bases between. CDR1 is MRHNA and CDR2 is SNTAGT in the germline V gene. This CDR3 comprises 12 residues. The CDR3 nucleotides are TGTGCCATCGTGGACGCATCCTACGAGCAGTACTTC. It yields the protein CAIVDASYEQYF.

The J gene is TRBJ1-1, the V gene TRBV12-3 or TRBV12-4, with unresolved D. Trimming removed 2 bases from V and 6 bases from J, with 10 bases in between. The CDR3 is 13 residues long. This chain's CDR3 is CASSLTPSAEAFF. DNA for the CDR3: TGTGCCAGCAGTTTAACCCCAAGCGCTGAAGCTTTCTTT.

The chain's CDR3 is CASSEPTGPNEKLFF. The CDR3 DNA sequence: TGTGCCAGCAGTGAACCGACAGGCCCAAATGAAAAACTGTTTTTT. The chain uses TRBV25-1 and TRBJ1-4, with TRBD1 as a possible D gene (6 bases). Germline V gene lookup returns CDR1 MGHDK and CDR2 SYGVNS. Trimming stripped 2 bases from V and 5 bases from J, with 12 bases between. The CDR3 loop spans 15 amino acids.

The chain is built from TRBV10-1 and TRBJ2-1, with TRBD1 identical over 8 bases. CDR1 and CDR2 (germline): WNHNN, SYGVQD (reference sequence). The V gene end was trimmed by 6 bases and the J gene end by 5 bases; junction bases not matched to a gene: 9. This CDR3 contains 15 residues. CDR3 amino acids: CASRVQGDSDNEQFF. CDR3 sequence (DNA): TGCGCCAGCAGGGTACAGGGGGATTCCGACAATGAGCAGTTCTTC.

The chain carries TRBV30 and TRBJ2-7; 7 bases are shared with TRBD2. The CDR3 has 14 amino acids. Germline CDR1 reads GTSNPN; CDR2 reads SVGIG (reference sequence). Trimming removed 2 bases from V and 0 bases from J; junction bases left unmatched: 4. The CDR3 here is CAWSTGGSSYEQYF. CDR3 coding DNA: TGTGCCTGGAGTACCGGCGGGAGCTCCTACGAGCAGTACTTC.

The rearrangement joins TRBV7-6 to TRBJ1-5; D unresolved. CDR1 and CDR2 from the germline V gene are SGHVS and FNYEAQ. This CDR3 comprises 13 residues. The ends were cut back, 6 bases at V and 1 base at J, with 7 bases in the middle. CDR3 loop: CASSQDSNQPQHF. In nucleotides, the CDR3 is TGTGCCAGCAGTCAAGACAGCAATCAGCCCCAGCATTTT.

This chain joins TRBV7-2 and TRBJ1-4; no clear D. This CDR3 comprises 15 residues. V shed 2 bases and J shed 2 bases, with 9 bases lying between them. Germline V gene lookup returns CDR1 SGHTA and CDR2 FQGNSA. The CDR3 DNA sequence: TGTGCCAGCAGCTTACAGGAAGGGACTAATGAAAAACTGTTTTTT. Its protein product is CASSLQEGTNEKLFF.

The gene calls are TRBV3-1 (or the pseudogene TRBV3-2) and TRBJ2-3; 7 nucleotides agree with TRBD2. The CDR3 runs to 15 residues. The ends lost 3 bases at V and 4 bases at J; junction bases unmatched: 7. The germline V gene has CDR1 LGHDT and CDR2 YNNKEL (reference sequence). The CDR3 protein is CASSQPLGGSDTQYF. For the CDR3, the DNA is TGTGCCAGCAGCCAGCCGCTGGGGGGGTCAGATACGCAGTATTTT.

This clone is a singleton in its sample. The rearrangement links TRBV19 to TRBJ2-1; D is unresolved. The CDR3 is 13 residues long. Trimming took off 5 bases at V and 9 bases at J, with 14 bases between the two ends. Looked up from germline, CDR1 is LNHDA and CDR2 is SQIVND (reference sequence). The CDR3 DNA reads TGTGCCAGTAGTGAAAAGACTCCCCCTGAGCAGTTCTTC. It codes for CASSEKTPPEQFF.

The rearrangement joins TRBV27 to TRBJ1-2; a weak D match, TRBD1 (6 bases). The CDR3 spans 14 residues. Trimming stripped 0 bases from V and 4 bases from J, with 9 bases between. In germline, CDR1 is MNHEY, CDR2 SMNVEV (reference sequence). This CDR3 is CASSLSSGVYGYTF. CDR3 sequence (DNA): TGTGCCAGCAGTTTATCCTCAGGGGTCTATGGCTACACCTTC.

The genes are TRBV21-1 and TRBJ1-6. TRBV21-1 constitutes a pseudogene. The CDR3 totals 17 residues. CDR3 protein: CASSKVEQRFPNSPLHF. CDR3 nucleotide sequence: TGTGCCAGCAGCAAAGTGGAGCAACGCTTCCCTAATTCACCCCTCCACTTT.

Here the CDR3 DNA reads TGTGCCAGCAGCTTTAAGGGTACGGGGACGGGTTACGAGCAGTACTTC. Amino acid sequence: CASSFKGTGTGYEQYF. The chain couples TRBV7-9 to TRBJ2-7; either TRBD1 or TRBD2 may fit D (5 bases each). CDR3 size: 16 residues. V lost 3 bases and J 4 bases, leaving 19 bases between the germline ends. Germline loops: CDR1 SEHNR, CDR2 FQNEAQ (reference sequence).

V and J are TRBV18 and TRBJ2-7, with D perhaps matching TRBD2 (6 bases). V was clipped by 6 bases and J by 5 bases, with 14 bases between them. The CDR3 length is 13 residues. Germline V gene lookup returns CDR1 KGHSH and CDR2 LQKENI. The CDR3, as DNA: TGTGCCAGCTCTCCAAGGTCGGGGGACGAGCAGTACTTC. Amino acids: CASSPRSGDEQYF.